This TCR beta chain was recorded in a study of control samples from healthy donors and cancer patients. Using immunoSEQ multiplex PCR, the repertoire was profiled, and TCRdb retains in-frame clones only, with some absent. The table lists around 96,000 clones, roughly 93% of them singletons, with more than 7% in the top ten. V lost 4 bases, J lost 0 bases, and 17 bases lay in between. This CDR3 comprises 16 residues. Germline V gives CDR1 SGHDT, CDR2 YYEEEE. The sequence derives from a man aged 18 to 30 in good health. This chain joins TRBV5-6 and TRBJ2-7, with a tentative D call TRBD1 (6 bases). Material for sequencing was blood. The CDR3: CASSILTGTLSYEQYF. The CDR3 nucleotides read TGTGCCAGCAGCATCTTAACAGGGACCCTCTCCTACGAGCAGTACTTC.